This passage covers 7 T cell receptor beta chains from one sample sequenced in a study of shared clonotypes between healthy human individuals. Assay used: immunoSEQ multiplex PCR; TCRdb lists only in-frame clones, some missing. This table has around 350,000 clones, about 70% appearing once. The sequenced sample consisted of memory CD4+ T cells sorted from blood. The subset here: CD45RA-negative fraction. The source of these receptors is a man younger than 45 in good health.

The chain combines TRBV7-9 with TRBJ2-4; D unclear. Germline CDR1 SEHNR, CDR2 FQNEAQ (reference sequence). The germline V and J ends were trimmed by 1 base and 0 bases, with 1 base remaining between them. CDR3 size: 13 residues. DNA of the CDR3: TGTGCCAGCAGCTTAGTAGCCAAAAACATTCAGTACTTC. This gives the protein CASSLVAKNIQYF.

The rearrangement joins TRBV6-5 to TRBJ1-2; D is undetermined. Germline loops: CDR1 MNHEY, CDR2 SVGAGI. Trimming stripped 0 bases from V and 4 bases from J, with 12 bases between. The CDR3 totals 15 residues. The CDR3 bases are TGTGCCAGCAGTTACTCGAGTGGCAGGTCCTATGGCTACACCTTC. Amino acid sequence: CASSYSSGRSYGYTF.

This clone was observed a few times. The rearrangement uses TRBV19 and TRBJ2-5; no reliable D call. The germline gives CDR1 LNHDA, CDR2 SQIVND (reference sequence). The CDR3 length is 15 residues. V was cut by 3 bases and J by 4 bases, with 15 bases left in between. In DNA, the CDR3 is TGTGCCAGTAGTATGGATTCGGTAGGTGGAGAGACCCAGTACTTC. Translating gives CASSMDSVGGETQYF.

J is TRBJ1-4 and V is TRBV29-1; D is ambiguous. The V gene lost 0 bases and the J gene lost 8 bases, with 7 bases spanning the gap. The CDR3 contains 12 residues. CDR1 is SQVTM, CDR2 ANQGSEA, per germline. CDR3 sequence reads: CSVEDHGEKLFF. The DNA of the CDR3 is TGCAGCGTTGAAGATCATGGGGAAAAACTGTTTTTT. The variable domain in full, completed from reference TRBV29-1 and TRBJ1-4, reads SAVISQKPSRDICQRGTSLTIQCQVDSQVTMMFWYRQQPGQSLTLIATANQGSEATYESGFVIDKFPISRPNLTFSTLTVSNMSPEDSSIYLCSVEDHGEKLFFGSGTQLSVL.

The V call is TRBV6-6, the J call TRBJ1-1; D is undetermined. Deletions cut 5 bases from V and 4 bases from J, with 8 bases between. Per germline, CDR1 MNHNY and CDR2 SVGAGI (reference sequence). The CDR3 totals 12 residues. The CDR3 spells CASSRILTEAFF. The CDR3 nucleotides are TGTGCCAGCAGTCGGATACTCACTGAAGCTTTCTTT.

The chain joins TRBV7-8 to TRBJ2-5; TRBD1 matches at 8 bases. The CDR3 runs to 16 residues. V gave up 5 bases and J gave up 5 bases; unmatched junction bases: 13. Germline V gene sequence: CDR1 SGHVS, CDR2 FQNEAQ. The CDR3 loop reads CASSLLQGVNGETQYF. CDR3 DNA: TGTGCCAGCAGCCTACTACAGGGGGTAAATGGGGAGACCCAGTACTTC. Filled out from reference TRBV7-8 and TRBJ2-5, the complete variable domain reads GAGVSQSPRYKVAKRGQDVALRCDPISGHVSLFWYQQALGQGPEFLTYFQNEAQLDKSGLPSDRFFAERPEGSVSTLKIQRTQQEDSAVYLCASSLLQGVNGETQYFGPGTRLLVL.

V gene TRBV19 combines with J gene TRBJ1-5; possible D gene TRBD1, 5 bases. The ends were cut back, 1 base at V and 6 bases at J, with 7 bases in the middle. CDR3 length: 13 amino acids. Germline V gene data show CDR1 as LNHDA and CDR2 as SQIVND (reference sequence). The CDR3 spells CASSIAGTQPQHF. In DNA, the CDR3 is TGTGCCAGTAGTATAGCAGGGACTCAGCCCCAGCATTTT.